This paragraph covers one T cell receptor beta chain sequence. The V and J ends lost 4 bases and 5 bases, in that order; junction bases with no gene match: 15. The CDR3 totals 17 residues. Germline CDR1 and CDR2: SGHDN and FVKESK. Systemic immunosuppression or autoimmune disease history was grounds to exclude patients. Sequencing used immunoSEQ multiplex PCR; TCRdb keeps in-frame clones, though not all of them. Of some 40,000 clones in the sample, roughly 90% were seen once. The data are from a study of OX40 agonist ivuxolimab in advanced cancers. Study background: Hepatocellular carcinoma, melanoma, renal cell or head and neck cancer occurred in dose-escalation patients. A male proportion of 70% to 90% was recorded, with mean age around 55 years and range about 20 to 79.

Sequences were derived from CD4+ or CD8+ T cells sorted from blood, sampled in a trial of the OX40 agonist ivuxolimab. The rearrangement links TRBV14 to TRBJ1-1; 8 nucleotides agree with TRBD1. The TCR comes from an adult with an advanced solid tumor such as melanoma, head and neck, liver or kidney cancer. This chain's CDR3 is CASSPRGGAGGRTEAFF. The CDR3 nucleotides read TGTGCCAGCAGCCCCCGGGGTGGGGCAGGGGGCAGGACTGAAGCTTTCTTT.